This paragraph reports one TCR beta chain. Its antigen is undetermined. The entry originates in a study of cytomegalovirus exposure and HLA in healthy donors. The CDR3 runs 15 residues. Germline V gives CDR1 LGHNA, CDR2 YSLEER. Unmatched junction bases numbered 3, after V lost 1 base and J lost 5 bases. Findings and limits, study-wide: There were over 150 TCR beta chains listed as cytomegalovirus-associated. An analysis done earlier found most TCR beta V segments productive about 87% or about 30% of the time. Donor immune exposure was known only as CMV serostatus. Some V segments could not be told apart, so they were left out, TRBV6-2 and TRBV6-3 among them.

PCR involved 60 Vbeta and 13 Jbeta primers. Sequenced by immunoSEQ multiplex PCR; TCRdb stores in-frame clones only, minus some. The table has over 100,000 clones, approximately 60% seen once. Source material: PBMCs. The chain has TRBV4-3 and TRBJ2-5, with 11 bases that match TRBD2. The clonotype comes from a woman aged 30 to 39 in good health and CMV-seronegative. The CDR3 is CASSQGIAGGETQYF. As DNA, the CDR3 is TGCGCCAGCAGCCAAGGTATAGCGGGAGGGGAGACCCAGTACTTC.